A single T cell receptor (beta chain) is shown here with its context. What it recognizes is unknown. The record originates from a study of cytomegalovirus exposure and HLA in healthy donors. Study results and limitations: Confirmation in vitro established that a few CMV-associated chains were specific for CMV antigens. According to the study, around 180 TCR beta chains were cytomegalovirus-associated.

The CDR3 contains 15 residues. Trimming shortened V by 1 base and J by 8 bases, and 14 bases separated the two germline ends. Per the germline V gene, CDR1 is MNHEY and CDR2 is SMNVEV (reference sequence). Generated by immunoSEQ multiplex PCR, the TCRdb table keeps only in-frame clones and is missing some. The profile shows 150,000 to 200,000 clones, more than 80% of them singletons. Sequencing was done on a sample of PBMCs. The chain links TRBV27 to TRBJ1-4; unclear D gene. The receptor was isolated from a man aged 18 to 30 in good health and CMV-seropositive. This chain's CDR3 is CASSLLRESVEKLFF. DNA for the CDR3: TGTGCCAGCAGTTTATTACGGGAATCTGTAGAAAAACTGTTTTTT.